These 20 T cell receptor beta chains came from one sample sequenced in a study of T cell clones after liver transplantation (dated by TCRdb to between 2017 and 2020). The time point label for this specimen denotes: pre-transplant. Preparation of the library involved the immunoSEQ multiplex PCR assay. TCRdb mirrors the immuneACCESS table, restricted to in-frame sequences. Some clones are absent from its copies; in checked studies, under half trace to an unresolved V gene, and the reason for the others is unknown. The sample table shows 40,000 to 65,000 clones, and approximately 84% are seen once. About 8.5% of the sample lies in the top ten. The sample consisted of CD4+ T cells from blood, taken before liver transplant. All receptors come from a human donor who received a liver transplant.

This clone has more than one count but fewer than ten. The rearrangement joins TRBV2 to TRBJ1-2; 8 bases match TRBD1. V lost 10 bases to trimming and J lost 6 bases; unmatched junction nucleotides: 4. Germline values: CDR1 SNHLY, CDR2 FYNNEI. The CDR3 loop spans 11 amino acids. CDR3 DNA sequence: TGTGCCACCTCGACAGGGGATGGCTACACCTTC. It encodes CATSTGDGYTF.

The chain employs TRBV5-1 and TRBJ1-1; a possible D gene is TRBD1 (5 bases). CDR3 length equals 14 residues. CDR1 is SGHRS, CDR2 YFSETQ, per germline. The V end lost 3 bases, the J end lost 4 bases, and 13 bases lay between the germline ends. In nucleotides, the CDR3 is TGCGCCAGCAGCTACGGGGCGGTGGGCACTGAAGCTTTCTTT. Its translation: CASSYGAVGTEAFF.

Only one count was recorded for this clone. The J gene is TRBJ2-2, the V gene TRBV19, with a weak D call TRBD1 (6 bases). CDR3 length equals 14 residues. Per germline, CDR1 LNHDA and CDR2 SQIVND (reference sequence). Trimming cost V 3 bases and J 5 bases, with 10 bases left between them. CDR3 DNA: TGTGCCAGTAGTATGTCAGGGGTAACCGGGGAGCTGTTTTTT. Protein: CASSMSGVTGELFF.

Only one count was recorded for this clone. The chain links TRBV5-1 to TRBJ2-6, with a weak D call TRBD1 (5 bases). This CDR3 has 18 amino acids. Germline V CDR1 and CDR2: SGHRS, YFSETQ. V was cut by 2 bases and J by 4 bases, with 19 bases left in between. The CDR3 sequence: CASSFDRSSSYGANVLTF. The CDR3 nucleotides are TGCGCCAGCAGCTTTGACAGATCTTCTTCGTACGGGGCCAACGTCCTGACTTTC.

V and J are TRBV5-1 and TRBJ2-1; no clear D gene. V lost 4 bases and J 9 bases, leaving 8 bases between the germline ends. From germline, CDR1 is SGHRS and CDR2 YFSETQ. The CDR3 extends over 11 amino acids. The CDR3 loop is CASSTRGEQFF. CDR3 DNA sequence: TGCGCCAGCAGCACACGTGGTGAGCAGTTCTTC.

This chain connects TRBV28 to TRBJ1-2; a weak D match, TRBD1 (5 bases). The V end was cut by 5 bases, the J end by 8 bases, with 15 bases between. In germline, CDR1 is MDHEN, CDR2 SYDVKM. The length of the CDR3 is 13 residues. The CDR3 sequence: CASSPSGRLGYTF. CDR3 sequence (DNA): TGTGCCAGCAGTCCCTCGGGACGCTTGGGCTACACCTTC.

The chain uses TRBV5-1 and TRBJ2-7, with unresolved D. The CDR3 spans 13 residues. V lost 0 bases and J 2 bases, leaving 6 bases between the germline ends. Looked up from germline, CDR1 is SGHRS and CDR2 is YFSETQ. The CDR3 loop is CASSLGAAYEQYF. CDR3 DNA sequence: TGCGCCAGCAGCTTGGGGGCGGCCTACGAGCAGTACTTC.

The V and J genes are TRBV5-6 and TRBJ2-2; D is perhaps TRBD1 (7 bases). Between the trimmed V and J ends, which lost 5 bases and 4 bases, there was a span of 18 bases. The CDR3 is 16 residues long. Germline assignment: CDR1 SGHDT and CDR2 YYEEEE. Written as DNA, the CDR3 is TGTGCCAGCAGAGCCTGGAGGGGGCGCGGCACCGGGGAGCTGTTTTTT. This codes for CASRAWRGRGTGELFF.

The chain recombines TRBV5-1 with TRBJ2-7; 8 nucleotides line up with TRBD2. CDR3 length: 14 residues. Germline CDR1 SGHRS, CDR2 YFSETQ. J lost 2 bases, V lost 2 bases, and 3 bases had no gene match. In nucleotides, the CDR3 is TGCGCCAGCAGCTTTCGGGAGGGAGCCTACGAGCAGTACTTC. This sequence encodes CASSFREGAYEQYF. Complete variable domain (other parts from reference TRBV5-1 and TRBJ2-7): KAGVTQTPRYLIKTRGQQVTLSCSPISGHRSVSWYQQTPGQGLQFLFEYFSETQRNKGNFPGRFSGRQFSNSRSEMNVSTLELGDSALYLCASSFREGAYEQYFGPGTRLTVT.

This chain uses TRBV5-1 with TRBJ2-3, with 8 nucleotides matching TRBD2. J lost 0 bases, V lost 4 bases, and 7 bases had no gene match. CDR3 length: 16 residues. CDR1 SGHRS and CDR2 YFSETQ come from the germline V gene. DNA for the CDR3: TGCGCCAGCAGCCCGACTAGCGCGACTAGCACAGATACGCAGTATTTT. Amino acids: CASSPTSATSTDTQYF.

The chain combines TRBV7-8 with TRBJ2-7, with 8 nucleotides matching TRBD1. From germline, CDR1 is SGHVS and CDR2 FQNEAQ. Trimming at V came to 1 base and at J to 0 bases, leaving 5 bases not matched to a gene. The CDR3 is 16 residues long. The CDR3 region has the DNA TGTGCCAGCAGCTTAGGGGCAGGGGGCTTCTCCTACGAGCAGTACTTC. The encoded protein is CASSLGAGGFSYEQYF.

This clone appeared a few times. The rearrangement joins TRBV6-6 to TRBJ1-1; D is uncertain. CDR3 size: 12 residues. V was pared by 2 bases and J by 3 bases, with 4 bases between. Germline values: CDR1 MNHNY, CDR2 SVGAGI (reference sequence). The CDR3, as DNA: TGTGCCAGCAGTTACGGGTACACTGAAGCTTTCTTT. Amino acids: CASSYGYTEAFF.

This rearrangement joins TRBV7-2 to TRBJ2-2; D tentatively reads TRBD1 or TRBD2 (6 bases each). V was pared by 5 bases and J by 6 bases, with 19 bases between. Germline values: CDR1 SGHTA, CDR2 FQGNSA. The CDR3 totals 16 residues. The CDR3 loop reads CASSRYARGAAGELFF. As DNA, the CDR3 is TGTGCCAGCAGCCGATATGCTAGGGGGGCGGCCGGGGAGCTGTTTTTT.

By frequency in the sample, this clone is medium-sized. The chain uses TRBV11-3 and TRBJ1-1; D is ambiguous. The CDR3 runs 13 residues. Trimming took off 3 bases at V and 3 bases at J, with 8 bases between the two ends. Germline CDR1 SGHNT, CDR2 YENEEA. CDR3 sequence (DNA): TGTGCCAGCAGCTTCGGGGAGGACACTGAAGCTTTCTTT. Translation gives CASSFGEDTEAFF.

The chain has TRBV19 and TRBJ1-5, with 7 bases that match TRBD1. V shed 4 bases and J 1 base; nucleotides not matched to a gene: 4. The CDR3 is 15 amino acids. From germline, CDR1 is LNHDA and CDR2 SQIVND (reference sequence). CDR3 sequence reads: CASSSGQVSNQPQHF. The CDR3 nucleotides read TGTGCCAGTAGTAGCGGACAGGTGAGCAATCAGCCCCAGCATTTT.

V gene TRBV7-2 combines with J gene TRBJ1-5; 7 bases fit TRBD1. The CDR3 length is 15 residues. V lost 5 bases and J lost 6; bases outside the gene matches: 10. Germline CDR1 and CDR2: SGHTA and FQGNSA. CDR3 sequence (DNA): TGTGCCAGCAGCGAAGACAGGGTTATCGGTCAGCCCCAGCATTTT. It translates to CASSEDRVIGQPQHF.

The V and J genes are TRBV18 and TRBJ1-3, with D unresolved. V was shortened by 2 bases and J by 0 bases, with 14 bases between the two germline ends. The germline gives CDR1 KGHSH, CDR2 LQKENI. There are 17 residues in the CDR3. CDR3: CASSPASDNASGNTIYF. CDR3 sequence (DNA): TGTGCCAGCTCACCAGCATCCGATAACGCCTCTGGAAACACCATATATTTT. Based on the CDR3 plus reference TRBV18 and TRBJ1-3, the full variable domain is NAGVMQNPRHLVRRRGQEARLRCSPMKGHSHVYWYRQLPEEGLKFMVYLQKENIIDESGMPKERFSAEFPKEGPSILRIQQVVRGDSAAYFCASSPASDNASGNTIYFGEGSWLTVV.

The chain combines TRBV9 with TRBJ2-1; 13 nucleotides agree with TRBD2. Germline-derived CDR1 and CDR2 are SGDLS and YYNGEE. V trimming: 2 bases; J trimming: 4 bases; junction bases outside the gene matches: 3. CDR3 length: 16 amino acids. The CDR3 loop is CASSVRTSGGYNEQFF. CDR3 coding DNA: TGTGCCAGCAGCGTTAGGACTAGCGGGGGATACAATGAGCAGTTCTTC.

This chain uses TRBV18 with TRBJ2-7; no definite D call. The V end was cut by 0 bases, the J end by 1 base, with 13 bases between. Germline V CDR1 and CDR2: KGHSH, LQKENI. CDR3 length equals 16 residues. CDR3 coding DNA: TGTGCCAGCTCACCACCGGTCGTCTGGCAGTCCTACGAGCAGTACTTC. It specifies CASSPPVVWQSYEQYF.

The CDR3 loop is CASSEVGANTGELFF. CDR3 coding DNA: TGTGCCAGCAGTGAAGTGGGGGCAAACACCGGGGAGCTGTTTTTT. This chain joins TRBV2 and TRBJ2-2; D is possibly TRBD1 (6 bases). Germline V gene data show CDR1 as SNHLY and CDR2 as FYNNEI. Trimming pared 1 base from V and 2 bases from J, leaving 8 bases between. The CDR3 runs 15 residues.